A selection of T cell receptor beta chains follows, all from one sample in a study of Ad26.COV2.S vaccination and SARS-CoV-2 variants. Libraries were prepared by immunoSEQ multiplex PCR; TCRdb keeps only in-frame clonotypes and omits some of them. Here the sample spans around 380,000 clones, about 85% being singletons. Sample: peripheral blood, taken in a trial of Ad26.COV2.S vaccine versus placebo. These receptor sequences come from a person between 18 and 65 years old who received the Ad26.COV2.S COVID-19 vaccine or a placebo. Both conserved end residues are part of each CDR3. D genes are given only for firm matches. The size of a clone is reported for some rows only, either as once, few or many, or as a class for expanded clones.

CDR3 protein	CDR3 DNA	clone size	V gene	J gene	D gene
CASSLVAGELFF	TGTGCCAGCAGCCTCGTGGCGGGGGAGCTGTTTTTT	once	TRBV6-5	TRBJ2-2	-
CASSSGLGLTGNTIYF	TGTGCCAGCAGCTCGGGGTTGGGTCTGACTGGAAACACCATATATTTT	-	TRBV7-9	TRBJ1-3	-
CASSMWPSGVDDEQFF	TGTGCCAGTAGTATGTGGCCTAGCGGGGTCGACGATGAGCAGTTCTTC	-	TRBV19	TRBJ2-1	TRBD2
CASSERVPVDTEAFF	TGTGCCAGCAGCGAGCGGGTCCCAGTCGACACTGAAGCTTTCTTT	few	TRBV7-9	TRBJ1-1	-
CASSFGARNTEAFF	TGTGCCAGCAGCTTCGGGGCGCGGAACACTGAAGCTTTCTTT	-	TRBV7-9	TRBJ1-1	-
CASSPPPPQAYSPLHF	TGTGCCAGCAGCCCTCCCCCCCCGCAGGCTTATTCACCCCTCCACTTT	-	TRBV7-9	TRBJ1-6	-
CASSTPQISYEQYF	TGTGCCAGCAGCACCCCACAAATCTCCTACGAGCAGTACTTC	-	TRBV7-2	TRBJ2-7	-
CASSLGTPANYGYTF	TGTGCCAGCAGCTTAGGGACTCCCGCTAACTATGGCTACACCTTC	-	TRBV7-8	TRBJ1-2	-
CASSVEETQYF	TGTGCCAGCAGTGTCGAGGAGACCCAGTACTTC	-	TRBV2	TRBJ2-5	-
CASSDDRGGEKLFF	TGTGCCAGCAGTGACGACAGGGGTGGTGAAAAACTGTTTTTT	-	TRBV6-1	TRBJ1-4	TRBD1
CASSLLGGAANEQFF	TGTGCCAGCAGCTTGCTCGGGGGGGCGGCGAATGAGCAGTTCTTC	once	TRBV5-4	TRBJ2-1	TRBD2
CAWSENSPLHF	TGTGCCTGGAGTGAAAATTCACCCCTCCACTTT	-	TRBV30	TRBJ1-6	-
CASSQDVPAGGEGTQYF	TGCGCCAGCAGCCAAGATGTCCCAGCGGGGGGTGAAGGGACCCAGTACTTC	-	TRBV4-3	TRBJ2-5	TRBD2
CASSFQDGGNEQYF	TGTGCCAGCAGCTTCCAGGACGGGGGCAACGAGCAGTACTTC	-	TRBV3-1/TRBV3-2	TRBJ2-7	-